The entry below gives a single T cell receptor beta chain sequence along with its context. Its antigen is unknown. Patients included in sequencing had previously demonstrated CD8+CD57+ cell expansion by flow cytometry. The patients, all of them, had severe acquired aplastic anemia. Blood came from patients not yet given any therapy. From germline, CDR1 is ENHRY and CDR2 SYGVKD. The CDR3 spans 16 residues. The V gene end was trimmed by 10 bases and the J gene end by 9 bases; junction bases not matched to a gene: 18. This sample is drawn from a study of CD8+CD57+ T cells in acquired aplastic anemia. Findings and limits, study-wide: Researchers reported that CD8+ Simpson's diversity was not significantly different in patients versus controls. Fewer than 35 sequences, all CD8+ CDR3, were shared between patients and controls.

The use of genomic DNA as template underpinned the TCR beta VDJ and CDR3 profiling. TCRdb reprocessed the reads with MiXCR, giving one entry per CDR3 protein. The profile shows under 500,000 distinct CDR3 sequences, around 30% of them singletons. J is TRBJ2-1 and V is TRBV10-3; 10 bases are shared with TRBD2. This clonotype was obtained from a human donor with aplastic anemia. Sequencing was carried out using sorted CD4+, CD8+, or CD8+CD57+ T cells (not recorded which) from PBMCs. The CDR3 loop is CASSALAGVNLAEQFF. The CDR3 DNA sequence: TGTGCCAGCAGCGCCCTAGCGGGAGTAAATCTCGCTGAGCAGTTCTTC.